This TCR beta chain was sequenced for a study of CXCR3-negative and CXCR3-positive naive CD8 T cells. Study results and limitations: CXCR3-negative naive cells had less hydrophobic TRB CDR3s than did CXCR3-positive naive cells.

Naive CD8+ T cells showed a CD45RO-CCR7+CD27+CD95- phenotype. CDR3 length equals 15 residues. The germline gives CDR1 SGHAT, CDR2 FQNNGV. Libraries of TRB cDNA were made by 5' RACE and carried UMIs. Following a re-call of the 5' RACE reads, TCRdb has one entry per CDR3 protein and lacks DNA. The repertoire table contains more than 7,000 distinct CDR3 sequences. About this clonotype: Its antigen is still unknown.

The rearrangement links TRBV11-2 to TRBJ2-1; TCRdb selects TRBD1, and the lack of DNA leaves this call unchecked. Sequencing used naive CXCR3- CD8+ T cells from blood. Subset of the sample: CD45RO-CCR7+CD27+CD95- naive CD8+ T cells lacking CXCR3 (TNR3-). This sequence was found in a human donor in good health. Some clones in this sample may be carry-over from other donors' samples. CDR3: CASSPPERPWNEQFF.